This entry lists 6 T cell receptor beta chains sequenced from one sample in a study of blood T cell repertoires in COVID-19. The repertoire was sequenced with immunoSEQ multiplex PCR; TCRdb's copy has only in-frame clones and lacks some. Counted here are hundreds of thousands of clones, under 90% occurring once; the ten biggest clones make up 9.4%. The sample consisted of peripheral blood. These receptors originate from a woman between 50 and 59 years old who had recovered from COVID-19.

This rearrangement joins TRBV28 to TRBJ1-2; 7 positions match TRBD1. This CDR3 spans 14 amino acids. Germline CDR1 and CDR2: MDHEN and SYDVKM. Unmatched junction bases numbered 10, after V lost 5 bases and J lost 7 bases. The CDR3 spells CASSTSDRVGGYTF. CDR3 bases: TGTGCCAGCAGTACCTCCGACAGGGTGGGTGGCTACACCTTC.

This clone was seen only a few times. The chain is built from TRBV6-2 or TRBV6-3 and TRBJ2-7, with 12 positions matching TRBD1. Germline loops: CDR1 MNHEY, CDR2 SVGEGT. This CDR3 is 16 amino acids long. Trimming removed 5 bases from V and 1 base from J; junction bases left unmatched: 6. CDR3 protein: CASSDGTGGPSYEQYF. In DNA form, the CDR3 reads TGTGCCAGCAGTGACGGGACAGGGGGCCCTTCCTACGAGCAGTACTTC.

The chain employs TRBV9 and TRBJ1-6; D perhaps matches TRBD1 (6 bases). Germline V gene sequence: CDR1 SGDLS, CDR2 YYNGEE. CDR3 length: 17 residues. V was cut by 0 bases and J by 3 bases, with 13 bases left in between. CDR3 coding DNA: TGTGCCAGCAGCGTAGGAACAGGGTGGGACTATAATTCACCCCTCCACTTT. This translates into CASSVGTGWDYNSPLHF.

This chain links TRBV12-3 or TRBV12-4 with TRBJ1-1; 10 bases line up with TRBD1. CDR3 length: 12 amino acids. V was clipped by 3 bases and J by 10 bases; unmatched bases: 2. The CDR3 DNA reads TGTGCCAGCAGTTTGGGGGACAGGGGAGCTTTCTTT. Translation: CASSLGDRGAFF.

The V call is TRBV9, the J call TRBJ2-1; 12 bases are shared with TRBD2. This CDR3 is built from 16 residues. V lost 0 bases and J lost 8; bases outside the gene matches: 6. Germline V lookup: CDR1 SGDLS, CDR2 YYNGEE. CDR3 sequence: CASSVGSSGGADEQFF. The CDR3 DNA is TGTGCCAGCAGCGTAGGGTCTAGCGGGGGGGCCGATGAGCAGTTCTTC.

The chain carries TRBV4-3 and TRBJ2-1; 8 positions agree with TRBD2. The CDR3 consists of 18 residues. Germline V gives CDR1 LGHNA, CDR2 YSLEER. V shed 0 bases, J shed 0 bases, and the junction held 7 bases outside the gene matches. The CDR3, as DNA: TGCGCCAGCAGCCAAGAGGGCGGGAGGTCGAGCTCCTACAATGAGCAGTTCTTC. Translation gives CASSQEGGRSSSYNEQFF.